This entry lists 20 T cell receptor beta chains sequenced from one sample in a study of control samples from healthy donors and cancer patients. The protocol was immunoSEQ multiplex PCR, while the TCRdb copy is restricted to in-frame clones and leaves out a portion. The sample holds about 12,000 clones, around 89% seen once. The sequenced material came from formalin-fixed, paraffin-embedded tissue. The receptors here all came from a male donor with melanoma.

As concerns this clone: Sequence at one end of the junction differs from germline and may be a read error. The V and J genes are TRBV19 and TRBJ1-6; 9 positions agree with TRBD1. Germline loops: CDR1 LNHDA, CDR2 SQIVND (reference sequence). This CDR3 has 14 residues. The CDR3 region has the DNA TGTGCCACTAGTCTGGGACAGGGTAATTCACCCCTCCACTTT. The encoded protein is CATSLGQGNSPLHF.

V and J are TRBV24-1 and TRBJ1-5; a weak D match, TRBD1 (5 bases). The CDR3 has 16 residues. Trimming took 1 base from V and 4 from J, leaving 13 bases between them. Per the germline V gene, CDR1 is KGHDR and CDR2 is SFDVKD. The CDR3 region is CATSDLIGTENQPQHF. CDR3 nucleotide sequence: TGTGCCACCAGTGATTTAATTGGGACGGAGAATCAGCCCCAGCATTTT.

This rearrangement joins TRBV7-9 to TRBJ1-1; TRBD1 matches 9 bases. The CDR3 length is 15 residues. CDR1 and CDR2 (germline): SEHNR, FQNEAQ (reference sequence). V trimming: 5 bases; J trimming: 4 bases; junction bases outside the gene matches: 8. DNA of the CDR3: TGTGCCAGCAGCCGGACAGGGGCCGGGAGCACTGAAGCTTTCTTT. As protein: CASSRTGAGSTEAFF.

The rearrangement joins TRBV24-1 to TRBJ2-1, with a possible D match to TRBD1 (5 bases). Germline-derived CDR1 and CDR2 are KGHDR and SFDVKD. Trimming pared 2 bases from V and 9 bases from J, leaving 10 bases between. The CDR3 is 13 residues long. In nucleotides, the CDR3 is TGTGCCACCAGTGATTCAGGGTTGGGTGAGCAGTTCTTC. Translated: CATSDSGLGEQFF.

V gene TRBV5-1 combines with J gene TRBJ2-1; a possible D gene is TRBD1 (6 bases). There are 12 residues in the CDR3. V was trimmed by 2 bases and J by 6 bases, leaving 6 bases between them. Germline V gives CDR1 SGHRS, CDR2 YFSETQ. The CDR3 DNA reads as TGCGCCAGCAGCTTACAGGGCAATGAGCAGTTCTTC. It codes for CASSLQGNEQFF.

The genes are TRBV28 and TRBJ2-2, with D maybe TRBD1 (5 bases). The CDR3 contains 16 residues. Germline CDR1 MDHEN, CDR2 SYDVKM. V gave up 4 bases and J gave up 0 bases, with 12 bases separating them. CDR3: CASSYATVSNTGELFF. CDR3 nucleotide sequence: TGTGCCAGCAGTTATGCGACAGTTTCGAACACCGGGGAGCTGTTTTTT.

The rearrangement joins TRBV12-3 or TRBV12-4 to TRBJ1-2; tentatively, D is TRBD1 (5 bases). V dropped 6 bases and J dropped 8 bases, with 10 bases sitting between them. The CDR3 extends over 11 amino acids. Written as DNA, the CDR3 is TGTGCCAGCAGCCGAGGGGAAGGCTACACCTTC. Translated, it gives CASSRGEGYTF.

A word on this clone: At the DNA level, this CDR3 is encoded by other sequences in the same sample as well. The chain combines TRBV9 with TRBJ1-1; D is perhaps TRBD1 (5 bases). V gave up 2 bases and J gave up 5 bases, with 10 bases separating them. The CDR3 extends over 13 amino acids. Germline V gene sequence: CDR1 SGDLS, CDR2 YYNGEE. The DNA of the CDR3 is TGTGCCAGCAGCGTGGCGGAGGGGACTGAAGCTTTCTTT. It is translated as CASSVAEGTEAFF.

The chain combines TRBV9 with TRBJ2-1; perhaps TRBD2 as D (7 bases). This CDR3 is built from 18 residues. Germline V CDR1 and CDR2: SGDLS, YYNGEE. V was clipped by 1 base and J by 5 bases, with 22 bases between them. CDR3 DNA sequence: TGTGCCAGCAGCGTAACTTCGGGGGGCCGGGGACCCCACAATGAGCAGTTCTTC. It yields the protein CASSVTSGGRGPHNEQFF.

V usage is TRBV19 and J usage is TRBJ1-2; 7 bases align to TRBD1. The CDR3 is 15 amino acids. After removal of 2 bases from V and 5 bases from J, the junction contained 8 bases not matched to a gene. The germline gives CDR1 LNHDA, CDR2 SQIVND (reference sequence). The CDR3 DNA is TGTGCCAGTAGTATAACGGCAGGGGGTAATTATGGCTACACCTTC. Translated: CASSITAGGNYGYTF.

The chain couples TRBV5-1 to TRBJ2-7, with 12 nucleotides matching TRBD2. V trimming: 0 bases; J trimming: 6 bases; junction bases outside the gene matches: 4. CDR1 is SGHRS and CDR2 is YFSETQ in the germline V gene. The CDR3 is 15 amino acids. The CDR3 DNA follows: TGCGCCAGCAGCTTGGTGGGACTAGCGGGTAGCGAGCAGTACTTC. It specifies CASSLVGLAGSEQYF. Full variable domain (remainder filled in from reference TRBV5-1 and TRBJ2-7): KAGVTQTPRYLIKTRGQQVTLSCSPISGHRSVSWYQQTPGQGLQFLFEYFSETQRNKGNFPGRFSGRQFSNSRSEMNVSTLELGDSALYLCASSLVGLAGSEQYFGPGTRLTVT.

The chain couples TRBV27 to TRBJ2-6, with 11 bases matching TRBD1. J was trimmed by 8 bases and V by 3 bases; bases with no gene match: 6. The germline gives CDR1 MNHEY, CDR2 SMNVEV (reference sequence). The CDR3 length is 16 residues. The CDR3 DNA follows: TGTGCCAGCAGTTTCGTTGGGACAGGGGGTTCCAACGTCCTGACTTTC. The encoded protein is CASSFVGTGGSNVLTF.

V usage is TRBV4-3 and J usage is TRBJ2-1; TRBD2 aligns across 9 bases. V was clipped by 1 base and J by 12 bases; unmatched bases: 13. Germline V gene sequence: CDR1 LGHNA, CDR2 YSLEER. This CDR3 comprises 16 residues. DNA of the CDR3: TGCGCCAGCAGCCAAGGGTTCCGGCTAGCGGGAACAGGGCAGTTCTTC. Translating it yields CASSQGFRLAGTGQFF.

V and J are TRBV18 and TRBJ2-3; TRBD2 matches at 10 bases. The germline gives CDR1 KGHSH, CDR2 LQKENI. The CDR3 has 17 amino acids. After removal of 3 bases from V and 1 base from J, the junction contained 7 bases not matched to a gene. CDR3 nucleotides: TGTGCCAGCTCACCGTTAGCGGGAGGAAAGGGCACAGATACGCAGTATTTT. This sequence encodes CASSPLAGGKGTDTQYF.

The rearrangement links TRBV27 to TRBJ1-2, with D maybe TRBD1 (6 bases). CDR3 length: 16 residues. CDR1 and CDR2 (germline): MNHEY, SMNVEV (reference sequence). Trimming cost V 0 bases and J 3 bases, with 14 bases left between them. CDR3 region: CASSLSIISGDYGYTF. The CDR3 DNA reads TGTGCCAGCAGTTTATCTATAATTTCAGGGGACTATGGCTACACCTTC.

This clone was observed a single time. This sequence joins TRBV6-2 or TRBV6-3 and TRBJ1-1; D gene uncertain. The CDR3 is made up of 14 amino acids. CDR1 and CDR2 (germline): MNHEY, SVGEGT. V was trimmed by 4 bases and J by 0 bases, leaving 9 bases between them. The CDR3 DNA reads as TGTGCCAGCAGTTTCGTCGGGATGAACACTGAAGCTTTCTTT. Protein sequence: CASSFVGMNTEAFF.

This clone was counted once. The chain combines TRBV18 with TRBJ2-2; 10 positions match TRBD2. Germline V gene sequence: CDR1 KGHSH, CDR2 LQKENI. The CDR3 is 16 amino acids. V lost 3 bases to trimming and J lost 3 bases; unmatched junction nucleotides: 4. The CDR3 nucleotides are TGTGCCAGCTCACCGCGACTAGCGGGTGACACCGGGGAGCTGTTTTTT. This encodes CASSPRLAGDTGELFF. Complete variable domain (other parts from reference TRBV18 and TRBJ2-2): NAGVMQNPRHLVRRRGQEARLRCSPMKGHSHVYWYRQLPEEGLKFMVYLQKENIIDESGMPKERFSAEFPKEGPSILRIQQVVRGDSAAYFCASSPRLAGDTGELFFGEGSRLTVL.

The V call is TRBV6-5, the J call TRBJ1-5; D remains ambiguous. Germline CDR1 MNHEY, CDR2 SVGAGI. The CDR3 extends over 12 amino acids. The CDR3 sequence: CAGRFNNQPQHF. The CDR3 nucleotides are TGTGCGGGCCGTTTTAACAATCAGCCCCAGCATTTT.

In this sample, this clone turned up once. The rearrangement joins TRBV6-5 to TRBJ1-2; no definite D call. This CDR3 is 15 amino acids long. V was clipped by 6 bases and J by 1 base, with 15 bases between them. The V gene's germline CDR1 is MNHEY and CDR2 SVGAGI. CDR3 amino acids: CASSPTGQHNYGYTF. The CDR3 DNA reads as TGTGCCAGCAGCCCCACTGGGCAGCATAACTATGGCTACACCTTC.

The chain carries TRBV3-1 (or the pseudogene TRBV3-2) and TRBJ1-6; no firm D call. Germline-derived CDR1 and CDR2 are LGHDT and YNNKEL (reference sequence). The ends were cut back, 4 bases at V and 0 bases at J, with 16 bases in the middle. The CDR3 runs 18 residues. The CDR3 reads CASSLTLAGSSYNSPLHF. CDR3 bases: TGTGCCAGCAGCCTAACACTAGCGGGTAGCTCCTATAATTCACCCCTCCACTTT.